This T cell receptor beta chain derives from a study of yellow fever vaccine responses in identical twins. A single record per CDR3 protein comes from TCRdb applying MiXCR to the RT-PCR reads. The sample gives around 1,200 distinct CDR3 sequences, roughly nine tenths of which show up once; 9.7% is in the top ten. The CDR3 length is 15 residues. The V gene lost 3 bases and the J gene lost 2 bases, with 14 bases spanning the gap. The V gene's germline CDR1 is KGHSH and CDR2 LQKENI. Overall study results and limits: Reportedly, twins' vaccine T cell responses looked partly convergent and partly personalized.

Worth noting for this clonotype: The antigen remains undetermined.

The V call is TRBV18, the J call TRBJ2-7, with D tentatively TRBD1 or TRBD2 (5 bases each). The TCR comes from a female donor who received the yellow fever vaccine. The material sequenced was T cells from blood (PBMCs), unsorted or a sorted subset (not recorded which), taken before or after yellow fever vaccination (not recorded which). CDR3 residues: CASSPLRDGTYEQYV. DNA of the CDR3: TGTGCCAGCTCACCCCTGAGGGACGGAACCTACGAGCAGTACGTC.